The 27 T cell receptor beta chains reported below all come from one sample, sequenced in a study of shared clonotypes between healthy human individuals. Only in-frame clones appear in the TCRdb table, and some are missing; sequencing was by immunoSEQ multiplex PCR. The table has about 2.5 million clones, about nine tenths seen once; the top ten hold 0.37%. The sample taken for sequencing was naive CD4+ T cells from PBMCs. The subset: CD45RA+ positively selected. The source is a man between 18 and 35 years old in good health. Some clones in this sample may be carry-over from other donors' samples.

J is TRBJ2-3 and V is TRBV7-9; 7 nucleotides line up with TRBD2. V was pared by 1 base and J by 4 bases, with 2 bases of the junction left unmatched. The length of the CDR3 is 14 residues. CDR1 is SEHNR, CDR2 FQNEAQ, per germline (reference sequence). The CDR3 nucleotides read TGTGCCAGCAGCTTAGTCCGGGAGGCAGATACGCAGTATTTT. It specifies CASSLVREADTQYF.

The V call is TRBV28, the J call TRBJ2-7; D unclear. Germline CDR1 MDHEN, CDR2 SYDVKM. This CDR3 comprises 13 residues. V lost 3 bases and J 3 bases, leaving 9 bases between the germline ends. The CDR3 DNA follows: TGTGCCAGCAGTTTTAGGTACGACTACGAGCAGTACTTC. Translation gives CASSFRYDYEQYF.

This chain uses TRBV5-1 with TRBJ2-7; weak D call: TRBD1 (6 bases). The CDR3 covers 14 residues. Trimming cost V 2 bases and J 2 bases, with 11 bases left between them. Germline V gene data show CDR1 as SGHRS and CDR2 as YFSETQ. Here the CDR3 DNA reads TGCGCCAGCAGCTTTACCGGGGACACCTACGAGCAGTACTTC. Translated: CASSFTGDTYEQYF.

The chain has TRBV5-1 and TRBJ1-4, with 7 bases that match TRBD1. The CDR3 contains 15 residues. CDR1 is SGHRS and CDR2 is YFSETQ in the germline V gene. The trim removed 6 bases at V and 5 bases at J, leaving 10 bases unmatched. The CDR3 nucleotides are TGCGCCAGCACCCTGCCGGGACAGATAAATGAAAAACTGTTTTTT. Its protein product is CASTLPGQINEKLFF.

The chain carries TRBV5-1 and TRBJ2-5; D unclear. The CDR3 extends over 13 amino acids. The germline V gene has CDR1 SGHRS and CDR2 YFSETQ. The germline V and J ends were trimmed by 2 bases and 5 bases, with 10 bases remaining between them. CDR3 sequence: CASSLIRPETQYF. CDR3 coding DNA: TGCGCCAGCAGCTTAATCCGGCCCGAGACCCAGTACTTC.

The V gene is TRBV25-1, the J gene TRBJ1-2; tentatively, D is TRBD1 (6 bases). CDR3 length equals 15 residues. In germline, CDR1 is MGHDK, CDR2 SYGVNS. Trimming shortened V by 4 bases and J by 0 bases, and 12 bases separated the two germline ends. The CDR3 spells CASSVPGTTNYGYTF. The CDR3 DNA is TGTGCCAGCAGTGTGCCCGGGACAACTAACTATGGCTACACCTTC.

This sequence joins TRBV5-1 and TRBJ2-2, with 8 bases fitting TRBD1. CDR3 length: 15 residues. Germline V gene data show CDR1 as SGHRS and CDR2 as YFSETQ. V gave up 7 bases and J gave up 7 bases; unmatched junction bases: 12. The CDR3 sequence is CASGLQAGGFGELFF. CDR3 coding DNA: TGCGCCAGCGGACTTCAGGCAGGGGGCTTCGGGGAGCTGTTTTTT. Variable domain in full (rest from reference TRBV5-1 and TRBJ2-2): KAGVTQTPRYLIKTRGQQVTLSCSPISGHRSVSWYQQTPGQGLQFLFEYFSETQRNKGNFPGRFSGRQFSNSRSEMNVSTLELGDSALYLCASGLQAGGFGELFFGEGSRLTVL.

CDR3: CASSLHGRGSYEQYF. The CDR3 DNA is TGTGCCAGCAGTTTGCATGGTCGGGGCTCCTACGAGCAGTACTTC. The genes are TRBV28 and TRBJ2-7; tentatively, D is TRBD2 (5 bases). V was shortened by 3 bases and J by 0 bases, with 12 bases between the two germline ends. This CDR3 is 15 amino acids long. Germline lookup yields CDR1 MDHEN and CDR2 SYDVKM.

The V gene is TRBV5-4, the J gene TRBJ2-7; the D call may be TRBD1 or TRBD2 (6 bases each). Trimming took off 4 bases at V and 2 bases at J, with 19 bases between the two ends. Germline V gene data show CDR1 as SGHNT and CDR2 as YYREEE (reference sequence). The CDR3 runs 16 residues. CDR3 coding DNA: TGTGCCAGCAGCCCGGGGACGGGGGCCGCGACCTACGAGCAGTACTTC. Its translation: CASSPGTGAATYEQYF.

For this clone: The sample contains more than one DNA sequence encoding this CDR3. This chain links TRBV29-1 with TRBJ2-1; D gene uncertain. There are 11 residues in the CDR3. V was cut by 1 base and J by 7 bases, with 5 bases left in between. Germline CDR1 and CDR2: SQVTM and ANQGSEA. In DNA, the CDR3 is TGCAGCGTTGAAGGGCGGAATGAGCAGTTCTTC. It encodes CSVEGRNEQFF.

Concerning this clone itself: Within the sample, other DNA sequences also encode this same CDR3. The genes are TRBV9 and TRBJ2-1; D is undetermined. Trimming cost V 0 bases and J 5 bases, with 3 bases left between them. Germline V gives CDR1 SGDLS, CDR2 YYNGEE. CDR3 size: 12 residues. The CDR3 loop reads CASSVGHNEQFF. CDR3 DNA sequence: TGTGCCAGCAGCGTAGGCCACAATGAGCAGTTCTTC.

V usage is TRBV7-3 and J usage is TRBJ2-2; 12 bases line up with TRBD2. Germline V CDR1 and CDR2: SGHTA, FQGTGA. This CDR3 region has 18 residues. V lost 2 bases, J lost 5 bases, and 9 bases stayed unmatched. In DNA form, the CDR3 reads TGTGCCAGCAGCTTAGCCCGGGGCCTAGCGGGAGGGACCGGGGAGCTGTTTTTT. Translated: CASSLARGLAGGTGELFF. Using reference TRBV7-3 and TRBJ2-2 for the parts outside the CDR3, the full variable domain is GAGVSQTPSNKVTEKGKYVELRCDPISGHTALYWYRQSLGQGPEFLIYFQGTGAADDSGLPNDRFFAVRPEGSVSTLKIQRTERGDSAVYLCASSLARGLAGGTGELFFGEGSRLTVL.

V usage is TRBV25-1 and J usage is TRBJ2-7, with a tentative D call TRBD2 (6 bases). The CDR3 is made up of 12 amino acids. V was cut by 4 bases and J by 7 bases, with 11 bases left in between. The germline V gene encodes CDR1 MGHDK and CDR2 SYGVNS. The DNA for the CDR3 is TGTGCCAGCAGTGCCCCGGGAGAGGAGCAGTACTTC. Translation: CASSAPGEEQYF.

The chain recombines TRBV6-6 with TRBJ1-4; D is possibly TRBD1 (5 bases). The CDR3 extends over 16 amino acids. The germline CDR1 and CDR2 sequences are MNHNY and SVGAGI (reference sequence). V lost 5 bases to trimming and J lost 8 bases, with 21 bases between them. In DNA, the CDR3 is TGTGCCAGCAGTCCCCCGCCGGGGGGAGGGAAAGAAAAACTGTTTTTT. Translated: CASSPPPGGGKEKLFF.

The chain uses TRBV4-1 and TRBJ2-7; D is ambiguous. The V gene lost 4 bases and the J gene lost 5 bases, with 18 bases spanning the gap. The CDR3 has 15 residues. Looked up from germline, CDR1 is MGHRA and CDR2 is YSYEKL. Here the CDR3 DNA reads TGCGCCAGCAGCCCAAGATTTGCTCCTGTCGACGAGCAGTACTTC. Its translation: CASSPRFAPVDEQYF.

This chain uses TRBV10-3 with TRBJ1-3, with D maybe TRBD1 (6 bases). The CDR3 extends over 11 amino acids. Germline V lookup: CDR1 ENHRY, CDR2 SYGVKD. The V end was cut by 10 bases, the J end by 4 bases, with 8 bases between. CDR3 coding DNA: TGTGCCACCCAGGGGGGAAACACCATATATTTT. Encoded protein: CATQGGNTIYF.

The rearrangement links TRBV28 to TRBJ1-3; possibly TRBD1 for D (5 bases). The germline CDR1 and CDR2 sequences are MDHEN and SYDVKM. Deletions cut 3 bases from V and 3 bases from J, with 15 bases between. The CDR3 covers 16 residues. DNA for the CDR3: TGTGCCAGCAGTTTCGAGTCGCAGGGCCTTGGAAACACCATATATTTT. It specifies CASSFESQGLGNTIYF.

The chain carries TRBV7-2 and TRBJ2-3; 11 bases match TRBD2. The J segment lost 4 bases and the V segment lost 5 bases, leaving 8 bases of the junction unmatched. The CDR3 runs 16 residues. From germline, CDR1 is SGHTA and CDR2 FQGNSA. In DNA form, the CDR3 reads TGTGCCAGCAGCCCCACTAGCGGGAGTATCCCAGATACGCAGTATTTT. It specifies CASSPTSGSIPDTQYF. Full variable domain (missing parts from reference TRBV7-2 and TRBJ2-3): GAGVSQSPSNKVTEKGKDVELRCDPISGHTALYWYRQSLGQGLEFLIYFQGNSAPDKSGLPSDRFSAERTGGSVSTLTIQRTQQEDSAVYLCASSPTSGSIPDTQYFGPGTRLTVL.

The J gene is TRBJ2-3, the V gene TRBV4-3; 9 bases align to TRBD2. The CDR3 is 16 amino acids. V shed 2 bases, J shed 6 bases, and the junction held 9 bases outside the gene matches. Germline values: CDR1 LGHNA, CDR2 YSLEER. CDR3 protein: CASSQLSGSSADTQYF. The CDR3 DNA sequence: TGCGCCAGCAGCCAACTTAGCGGGAGTAGTGCGGATACGCAGTATTTT.

This chain joins TRBV28 and TRBJ2-1; 8 nucleotides line up with TRBD1. The CDR3 contains 15 residues. V shed 10 bases and J 7 bases; nucleotides not matched to a gene: 15. CDR1 and CDR2 from the germline V gene are MDHEN and SYDVKM. The CDR3 DNA sequence: TGTGCCACGACCGAGGCCCAGGGGGCTGGGAATGAGCAGTTCTTC. This sequence encodes CATTEAQGAGNEQFF.

This clone occurred once. The chain combines TRBV7-9 with TRBJ2-7; D not resolved. The V gene's germline CDR1 is SEHNR and CDR2 FQNEAQ (reference sequence). Trimming removed 6 bases at V and 7 bases at J, with 10 bases between. This CDR3 region has 11 residues. CDR3 sequence reads: CASSTGWEQYF. In DNA, the CDR3 is TGTGCCAGCAGTACCGGGTGGGAGCAGTACTTC.

This chain joins TRBV2 and TRBJ2-5; D tentatively fits TRBD1 or TRBD2 (5 bases each). Germline values: CDR1 SNHLY, CDR2 FYNNEI. The CDR3 is made up of 16 amino acids. Trimming shortened V by 3 bases and J by 5 bases, and 19 bases separated the two germline ends. DNA of the CDR3: TGTGCCAGCAGTGAGGGGGTGGCCCGACTTATGGAGACCCAGTACTTC. Protein product: CASSEGVARLMETQYF.

CDR3 DNA: TGTGCCAGCAGCCAAGCGAGTACAAATCAGTACGAGCAGTACTTC. Protein product: CASSQASTNQYEQYF. V and J are TRBV4-2 and TRBJ2-7, with D hard to call. The CDR3 spans 15 residues. CDR1 is LGHNA, CDR2 YNFKEQ, per germline. V was pared by 1 base and J by 4 bases, with 14 bases between.

V is TRBV5-1 and J is TRBJ2-7, with D possibly called TRBD1 or TRBD2 (10 bases each). Germline-derived CDR1 and CDR2 are SGHRS and YFSETQ. The CDR3 has 21 residues. The V end lost 5 bases, the J end lost 2 bases, and 35 bases lay between the germline ends. The CDR3, as DNA: TGCGCCAGCAGAAAACACCCAGGACAGGGGGGTACTAGCGGGATCACCTACGAGCAGTACTTC. Translated: CASRKHPGQGGTSGITYEQYF.

The V gene is TRBV11-2, the J gene TRBJ1-3; TRBD1 aligns across 9 bases. Per the germline V gene, CDR1 is SGHAT and CDR2 is FQNNGV. V was clipped by 5 bases and J by 7 bases; unmatched bases: 15. The CDR3 consists of 17 residues. CDR3 bases: TGTGCCAGCAGCCCCGGCCTCCGGGACAGGGACTGGAACACCATATATTTT. This codes for CASSPGLRDRDWNTIYF.

The chain links TRBV10-3 to TRBJ1-1; D gene ambiguous. The germline V gene has CDR1 ENHRY and CDR2 SYGVKD. The V end was cut by 9 bases, the J end by 0 bases, with 17 bases between. The CDR3 extends over 15 amino acids. The CDR3 bases are TGTGCCATTACGAAAAGTTCTATAGTGAACACTGAAGCTTTCTTT. Protein: CAITKSSIVNTEAFF.

The chain employs TRBV7-9 and TRBJ2-5; D perhaps matches TRBD2 (6 bases). Germline V gene lookup returns CDR1 SEHNR and CDR2 FQNEAQ (reference sequence). This CDR3 is built from 14 residues. Between the trimmed V and J ends, which lost 5 bases and 3 bases, there was a span of 13 bases. The CDR3 DNA follows: TGTGCCAGCAGCCTGGAGGGACTGGAAGAGACCCAGTACTTC. Translating gives CASSLEGLEETQYF.